This T cell receptor beta chain was found in a study of CD8 T cells in Susac syndrome. RNA was extracted with the RNeasy kit, and a quantity of roughly 0.45 to 1 ug was reverse transcribed using random hexamers. TCRdb reprocessed the immunoSEQ multiplex PCR reads via MiXCR and lists one record per CDR3 protein. The profile shows more than 200,000 distinct CDR3 sequences, 92% of them singletons. The germline gives CDR1 MNHEY, CDR2 SVGEGT. The CDR3 has 16 amino acids. Trimming took off 2 bases at V and 7 bases at J, with 20 bases between the two ends. Sequencing input: CD8+ T cells from PBMCs. The rearrangement joins TRBV6-2 or TRBV6-3 to TRBJ2-5; TRBD1 is a possible D gene (6 bases). This sequence was found in a human donor with multiple sclerosis. The CDR3 bases are TGTGCCAGCAGTTACCCGGACAGTCCCCTGGATGGGACCCAGTACTTC. It is translated as CASSYPDSPLDGTQYF.